This TCR beta chain was observed in a study of T cell changes during pregnancy in multiple sclerosis. There are 16 residues in the CDR3. The germline V gene encodes CDR1 MGHRA and CDR2 YSYEKL. Only in-frame clones appear in the TCRdb table, and some are missing; sequencing was by immunoSEQ multiplex PCR. The sample lists 25,000 to 30,000 clones; more than 80% were seen once. A word on this clone: One end of the junction fails to match germline, which may point to a read error.

This TCR was recovered from a female donor with multiple sclerosis, enrolled in a pregnancy study. The sample was CD4+ T cells from peripheral blood mononuclear cells, taken in the first trimester of pregnancy. This rearrangement joins TRBV4-1 to TRBJ1-5; the D is unclear. This chain's CDR3 is CASSQDGQASYQPQHF. The CDR3 DNA is TGCGCCAGCAGCCAAGATGGGCAGGCTAGCTATCAGCCCCAGCATTTT.